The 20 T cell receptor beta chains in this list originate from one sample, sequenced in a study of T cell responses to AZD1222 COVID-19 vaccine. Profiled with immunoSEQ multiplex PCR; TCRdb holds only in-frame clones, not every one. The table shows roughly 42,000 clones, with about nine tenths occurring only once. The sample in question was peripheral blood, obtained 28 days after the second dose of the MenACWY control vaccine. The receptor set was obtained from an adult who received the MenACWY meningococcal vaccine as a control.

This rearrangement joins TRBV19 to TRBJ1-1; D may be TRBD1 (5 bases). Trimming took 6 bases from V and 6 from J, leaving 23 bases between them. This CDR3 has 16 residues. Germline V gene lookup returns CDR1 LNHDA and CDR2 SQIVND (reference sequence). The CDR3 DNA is TGTGCCAGTAGCCCGAACTACCCCGGGACGGGAGCTGAAGCTTTCTTT. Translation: CASSPNYPGTGAEAFF.

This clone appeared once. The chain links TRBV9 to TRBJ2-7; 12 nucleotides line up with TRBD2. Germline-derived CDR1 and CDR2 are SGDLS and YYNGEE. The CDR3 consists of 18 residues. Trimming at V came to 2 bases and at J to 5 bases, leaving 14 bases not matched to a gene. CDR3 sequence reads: CASSVEPQTSGRWDEQYF. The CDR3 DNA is TGTGCCAGCAGCGTCGAGCCCCAGACTAGCGGGAGATGGGACGAGCAGTACTTC.

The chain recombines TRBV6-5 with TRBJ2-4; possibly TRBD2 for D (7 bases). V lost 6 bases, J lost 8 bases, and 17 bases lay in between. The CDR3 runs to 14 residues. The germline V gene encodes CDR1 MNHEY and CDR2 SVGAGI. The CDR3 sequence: CASRMGGGGDIQYF. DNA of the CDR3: TGTGCCAGCAGAATGGGCGGAGGGGGGGACATTCAGTACTTC.

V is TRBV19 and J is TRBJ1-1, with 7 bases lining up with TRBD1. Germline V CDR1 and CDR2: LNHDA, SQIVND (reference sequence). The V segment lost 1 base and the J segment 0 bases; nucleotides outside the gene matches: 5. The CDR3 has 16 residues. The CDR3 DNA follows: TGTGCCAGTAGTATAGTAGGACAGGTGGTGAACACTGAAGCTTTCTTT. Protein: CASSIVGQVVNTEAFF.

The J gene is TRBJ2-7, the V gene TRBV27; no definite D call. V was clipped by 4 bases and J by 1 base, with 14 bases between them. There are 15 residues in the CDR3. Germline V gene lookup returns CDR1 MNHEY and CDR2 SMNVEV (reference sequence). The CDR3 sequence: CASSSRRLASYEQYF. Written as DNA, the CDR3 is TGTGCCAGCAGTTCCCGCCGACTGGCATCCTACGAGCAGTACTTC.

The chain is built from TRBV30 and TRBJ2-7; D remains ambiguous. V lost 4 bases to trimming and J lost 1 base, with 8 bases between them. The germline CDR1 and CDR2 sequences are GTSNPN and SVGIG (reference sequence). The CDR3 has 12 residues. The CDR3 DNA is TGTGCCTGGAACGACGGATCCTACGAGCAGTACTTC. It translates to CAWNDGSYEQYF. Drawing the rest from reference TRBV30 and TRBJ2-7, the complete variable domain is SQTIHQWPATLVQPVGSPLSLECTVEGTSNPNLYWYRQAAGRGLQLLFYSVGIGQISSEVPQNLSASRPQDRQFILSSKKLLLSDSGFYLCAWNDGSYEQYFGPGTRLTVT.

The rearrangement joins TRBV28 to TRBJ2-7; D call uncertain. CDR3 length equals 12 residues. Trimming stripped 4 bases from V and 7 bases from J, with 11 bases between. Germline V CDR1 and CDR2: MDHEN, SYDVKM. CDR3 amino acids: CASSSRSREQYF. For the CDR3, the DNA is TGTGCCAGCAGTTCTCGGTCTCGGGAGCAGTACTTC.

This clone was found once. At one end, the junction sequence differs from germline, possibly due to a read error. The chain's CDR3 is CASSFDPGTPNF. The CDR3 bases are TGTGCCAGCAGCTTCGACCCCGGGACTCCTAACTTC. The rearrangement links TRBV7-6 to TRBJ2-5, with TRBD2 as a possible D gene (6 bases). Germline loops: CDR1 SGHVS, CDR2 FNYEAQ. This CDR3 comprises 12 residues.

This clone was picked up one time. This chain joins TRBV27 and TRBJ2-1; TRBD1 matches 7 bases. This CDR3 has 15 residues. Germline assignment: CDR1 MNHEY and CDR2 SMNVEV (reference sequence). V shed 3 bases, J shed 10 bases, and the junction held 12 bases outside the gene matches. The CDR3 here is CASSFFGQAHQEQFF. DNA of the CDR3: TGTGCCAGCAGTTTCTTCGGACAGGCCCACCAGGAGCAGTTCTTC.

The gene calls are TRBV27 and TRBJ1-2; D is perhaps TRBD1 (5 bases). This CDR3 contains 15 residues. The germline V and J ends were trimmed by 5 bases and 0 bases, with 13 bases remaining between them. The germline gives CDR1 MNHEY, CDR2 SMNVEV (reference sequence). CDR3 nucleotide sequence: TGTGCCAGCAGTCCCGGGTGGGGGGCTAACTATGGCTACACCTTC. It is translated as CASSPGWGANYGYTF.

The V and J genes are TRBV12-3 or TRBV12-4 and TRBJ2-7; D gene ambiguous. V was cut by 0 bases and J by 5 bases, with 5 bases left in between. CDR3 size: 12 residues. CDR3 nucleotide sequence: TGTGCCAGCAGTTTAGCGGGGAACGAGCAGTACTTC. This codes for CASSLAGNEQYF.

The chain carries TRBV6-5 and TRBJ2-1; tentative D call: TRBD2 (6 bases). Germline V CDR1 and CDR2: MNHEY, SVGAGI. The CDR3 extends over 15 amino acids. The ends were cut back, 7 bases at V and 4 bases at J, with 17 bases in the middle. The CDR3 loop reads CASTRTGTGYNEQFF. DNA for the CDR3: TGTGCCAGCACCCGAACCGGGACTGGGTACAATGAGCAGTTCTTC.

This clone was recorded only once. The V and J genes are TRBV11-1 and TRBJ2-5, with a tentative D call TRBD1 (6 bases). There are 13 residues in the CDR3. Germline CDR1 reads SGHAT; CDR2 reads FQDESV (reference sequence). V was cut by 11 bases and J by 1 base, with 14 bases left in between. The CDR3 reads CAASDRFQETQYF. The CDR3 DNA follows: TGTGCCGCATCAGACAGGTTCCAAGAGACCCAGTACTTC.

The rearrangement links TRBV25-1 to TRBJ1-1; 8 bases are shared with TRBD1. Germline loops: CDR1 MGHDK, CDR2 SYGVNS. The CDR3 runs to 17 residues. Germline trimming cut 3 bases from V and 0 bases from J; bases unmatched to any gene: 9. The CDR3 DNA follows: TGTGCCAGCAGTGAGAGCGGGGGGACAGGCGTGAACACTGAAGCTTTCTTT. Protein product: CASSESGGTGVNTEAFF.

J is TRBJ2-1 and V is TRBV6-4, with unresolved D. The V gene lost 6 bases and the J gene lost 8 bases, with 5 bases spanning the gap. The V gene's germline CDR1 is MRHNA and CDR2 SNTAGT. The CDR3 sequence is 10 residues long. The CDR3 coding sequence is TGTGCCAGCAGGGCGGATGAGCAGTTCTTC. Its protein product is CASRADEQFF.

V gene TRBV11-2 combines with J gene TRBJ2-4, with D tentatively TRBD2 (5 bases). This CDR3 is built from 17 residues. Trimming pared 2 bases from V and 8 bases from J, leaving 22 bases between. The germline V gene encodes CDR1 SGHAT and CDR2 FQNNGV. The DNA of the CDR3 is TGTGCCAGCAGCTTAATTCGGGGAGCCGGCGGAGGTCACATTCAGTACTTC. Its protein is CASSLIRGAGGGHIQYF.

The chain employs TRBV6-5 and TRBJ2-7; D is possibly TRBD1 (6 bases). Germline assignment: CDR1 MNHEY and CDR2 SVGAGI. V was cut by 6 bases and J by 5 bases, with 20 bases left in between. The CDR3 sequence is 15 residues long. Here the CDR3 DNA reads TGTGCCAGCAGACCTAGGACAGTGGCTGATCACGAGCAGTACTTC. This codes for CASRPRTVADHEQYF.

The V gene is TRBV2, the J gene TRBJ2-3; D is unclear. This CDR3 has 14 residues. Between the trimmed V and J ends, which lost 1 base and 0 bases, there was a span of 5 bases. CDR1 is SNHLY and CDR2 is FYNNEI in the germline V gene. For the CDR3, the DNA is TGTGCCAGCAGTGAAGACACTAGCACAGATACGCAGTATTTT. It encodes CASSEDTSTDTQYF.

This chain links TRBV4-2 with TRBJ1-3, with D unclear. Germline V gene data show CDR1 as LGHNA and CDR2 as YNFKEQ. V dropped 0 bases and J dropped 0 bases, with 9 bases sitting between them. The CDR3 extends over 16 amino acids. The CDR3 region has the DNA TGTGCCAGCAGCCAAGATTTCAGCTCCTCTGGAAACACCATATATTTT. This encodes CASSQDFSSSGNTIYF.

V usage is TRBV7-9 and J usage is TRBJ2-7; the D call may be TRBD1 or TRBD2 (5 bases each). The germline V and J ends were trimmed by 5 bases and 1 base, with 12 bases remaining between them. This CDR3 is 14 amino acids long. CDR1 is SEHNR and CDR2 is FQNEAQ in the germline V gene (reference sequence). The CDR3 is CASSRDGRSYEQYF. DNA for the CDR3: TGTGCCAGCAGCCGGGACGGCCGATCCTACGAGCAGTACTTC.